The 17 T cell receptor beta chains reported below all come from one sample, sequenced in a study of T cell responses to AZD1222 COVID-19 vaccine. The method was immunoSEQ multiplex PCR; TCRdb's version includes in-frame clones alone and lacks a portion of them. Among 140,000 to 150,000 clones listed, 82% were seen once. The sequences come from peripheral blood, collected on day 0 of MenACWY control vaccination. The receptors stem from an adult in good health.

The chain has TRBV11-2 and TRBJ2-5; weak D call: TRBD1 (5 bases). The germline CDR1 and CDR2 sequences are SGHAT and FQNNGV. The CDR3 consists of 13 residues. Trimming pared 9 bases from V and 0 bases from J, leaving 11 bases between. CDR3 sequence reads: CASLHRNQETQYF. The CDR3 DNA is TGTGCCAGTCTACACAGGAACCAAGAGACCCAGTACTTC.

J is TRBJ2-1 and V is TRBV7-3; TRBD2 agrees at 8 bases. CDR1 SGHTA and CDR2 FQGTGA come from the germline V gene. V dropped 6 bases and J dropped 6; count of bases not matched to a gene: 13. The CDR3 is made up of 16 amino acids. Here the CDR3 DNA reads TGTGCCAGCAGTCGAGAGCGGGGGACTGGGGCCAATGAGCAGTTCTTC. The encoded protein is CASSRERGTGANEQFF.

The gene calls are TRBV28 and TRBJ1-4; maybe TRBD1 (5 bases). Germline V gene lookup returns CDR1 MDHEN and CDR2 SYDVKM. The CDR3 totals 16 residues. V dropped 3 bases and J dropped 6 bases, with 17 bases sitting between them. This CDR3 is CASSLAYSGGDEKLFF. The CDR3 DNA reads TGTGCCAGCAGTTTGGCGTATAGTGGGGGGGATGAAAAACTGTTTTTT.

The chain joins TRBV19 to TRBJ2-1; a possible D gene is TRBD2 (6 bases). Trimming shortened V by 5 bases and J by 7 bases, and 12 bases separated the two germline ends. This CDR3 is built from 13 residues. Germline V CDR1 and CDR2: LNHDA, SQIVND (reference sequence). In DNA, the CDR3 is TGTGCCAGTAGTGCATTCGGGGGAAATGAGCAGTTCTTC. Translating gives CASSAFGGNEQFF.

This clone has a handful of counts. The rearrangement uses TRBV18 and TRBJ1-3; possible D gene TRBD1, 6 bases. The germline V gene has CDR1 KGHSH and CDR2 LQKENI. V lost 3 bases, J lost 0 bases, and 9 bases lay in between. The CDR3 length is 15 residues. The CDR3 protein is CASSPRTASGNTIYF. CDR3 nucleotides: TGTGCCAGCTCACCGAGGACAGCCTCTGGAAACACCATATATTTT.

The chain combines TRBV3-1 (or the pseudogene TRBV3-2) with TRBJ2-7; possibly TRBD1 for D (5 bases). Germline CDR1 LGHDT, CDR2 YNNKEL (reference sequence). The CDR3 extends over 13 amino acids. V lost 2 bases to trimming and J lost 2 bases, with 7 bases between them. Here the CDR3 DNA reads TGTGCCAGCAGCCAATCGACAGCCTACGAGCAGTACTTC. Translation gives CASSQSTAYEQYF.

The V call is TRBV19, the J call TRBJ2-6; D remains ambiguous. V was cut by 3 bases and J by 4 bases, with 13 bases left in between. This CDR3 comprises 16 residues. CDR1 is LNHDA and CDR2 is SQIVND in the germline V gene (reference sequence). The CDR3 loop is CASSMSRSTGANVLTF. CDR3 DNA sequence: TGTGCCAGTAGTATGTCCCGTTCGACCGGGGCCAACGTCCTGACTTTC.

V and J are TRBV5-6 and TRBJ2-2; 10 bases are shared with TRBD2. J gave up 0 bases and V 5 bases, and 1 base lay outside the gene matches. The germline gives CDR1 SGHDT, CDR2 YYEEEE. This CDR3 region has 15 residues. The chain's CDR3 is CASRLAGSNTGELFF. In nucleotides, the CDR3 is TGTGCCAGCAGACTAGCGGGGTCGAACACCGGGGAGCTGTTTTTT.

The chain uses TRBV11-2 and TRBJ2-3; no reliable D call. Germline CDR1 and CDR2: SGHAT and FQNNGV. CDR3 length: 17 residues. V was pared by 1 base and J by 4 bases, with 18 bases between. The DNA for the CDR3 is TGTGCCAGCAGCTTAGGGTGGCGACTGAGATCCGCAGATACGCAGTATTTT. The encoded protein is CASSLGWRLRSADTQYF.

CDR3 sequence reads: CASSEGFLGSNEQFF. In DNA, the CDR3 is TGTGCCAGCAGTGAAGGGTTTTTGGGGTCGAATGAGCAGTTCTTC. This chain connects TRBV6-1 to TRBJ2-1; D is undetermined. Germline CDR1 is MNHNS and CDR2 is SASEGT. The CDR3 is 15 amino acids. V was clipped by 1 base and J by 7 bases, with 14 bases between them.

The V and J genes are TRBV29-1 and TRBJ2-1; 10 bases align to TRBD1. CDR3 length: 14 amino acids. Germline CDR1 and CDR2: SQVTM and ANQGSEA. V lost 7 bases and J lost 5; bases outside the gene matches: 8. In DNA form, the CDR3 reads TGCAGCGGTGATGCGGGACAGGGGAACAATGAGCAGTTCTTC. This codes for CSGDAGQGNNEQFF.

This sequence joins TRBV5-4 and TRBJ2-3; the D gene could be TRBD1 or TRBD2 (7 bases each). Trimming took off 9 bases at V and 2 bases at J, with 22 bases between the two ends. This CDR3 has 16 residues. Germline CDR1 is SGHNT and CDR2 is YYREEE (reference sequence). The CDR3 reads CATGHIGEGATDTQYF. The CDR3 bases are TGTGCCACCGGACATATTGGGGAGGGGGCCACAGATACGCAGTATTTT.

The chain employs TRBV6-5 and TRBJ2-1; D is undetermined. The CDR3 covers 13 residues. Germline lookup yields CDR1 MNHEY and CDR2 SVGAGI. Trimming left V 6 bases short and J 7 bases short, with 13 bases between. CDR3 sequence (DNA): TGTGCCAGCAGCTTAAGGGCCGTTAATGAGCAGTTCTTC. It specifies CASSLRAVNEQFF.

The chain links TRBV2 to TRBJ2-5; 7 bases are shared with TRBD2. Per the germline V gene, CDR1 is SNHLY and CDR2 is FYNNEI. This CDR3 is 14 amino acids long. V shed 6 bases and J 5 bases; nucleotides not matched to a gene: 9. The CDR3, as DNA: TGTGCCAGCAGGGGCGCGGGGAGGGGCGAGACCCAGTACTTC. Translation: CASRGAGRGETQYF.

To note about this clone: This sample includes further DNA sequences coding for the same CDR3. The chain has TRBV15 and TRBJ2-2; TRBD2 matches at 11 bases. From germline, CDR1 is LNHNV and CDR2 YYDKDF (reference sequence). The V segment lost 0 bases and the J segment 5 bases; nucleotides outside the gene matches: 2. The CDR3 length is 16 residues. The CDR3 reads CATSRDSGGETGELFF. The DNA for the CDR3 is TGTGCCACCAGCAGAGATAGCGGGGGGGAAACCGGGGAGCTGTTTTTT.

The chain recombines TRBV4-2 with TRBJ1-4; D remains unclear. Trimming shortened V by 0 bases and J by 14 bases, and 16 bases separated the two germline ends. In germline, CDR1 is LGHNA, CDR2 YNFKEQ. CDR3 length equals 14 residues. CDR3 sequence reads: CASSQDRVGSGLFF. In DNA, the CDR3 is TGTGCCAGCAGCCAAGATCGGGTTGGATCGGGGCTGTTTTTT.

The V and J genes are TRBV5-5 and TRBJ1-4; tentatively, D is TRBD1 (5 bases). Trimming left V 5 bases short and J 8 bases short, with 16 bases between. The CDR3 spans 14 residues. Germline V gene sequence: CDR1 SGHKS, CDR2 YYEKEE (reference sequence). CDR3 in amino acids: CASSRTSFGEKLFF. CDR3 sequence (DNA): TGTGCCAGCAGTCGGACATCATTCGGGGAAAAACTGTTTTTT.